Sequencing of this T cell receptor (beta chain) was carried out in a study of shared clonotypes between healthy human individuals. The overall study: Donors had three CD4 naive, three CD4 memory, two CD8 naive and one CD8 memory plate apiece.

Positive CCR7 selection of CD45RO-negative cells yielded the naive CD8 cells, and terminally differentiated effector memory CD45RA+ cells were excluded. On this clone itself: Its antigen remains unidentified.

An assay was performed, and its level was deep. Clones were read by immunoSEQ multiplex PCR, and TCRdb kept only the in-frame ones, dropping some. Here the sample spans over 2,000,000 clones, 90% to 95% being singletons. Study-level results: Researchers sampled blood only, noting tissue repertoires likely differ. Larger estimated richness was generally seen in naive subsets than in memory subsets.

The CDR3 runs to 13 residues. J was trimmed by 7 bases and V by 7 bases; bases with no gene match: 13. Germline CDR1 reads SQVTM; CDR2 reads ANQGSEA. Sequencing input: naive CD8+ T cells from PBMCs. The chain recombines TRBV29-1 with TRBJ2-7, with 7 bases aligning to TRBD1. The receptor comes from a man younger than 35 in good health. Some clones in this sample may be carry-over from other donors' samples. The CDR3 protein is CSGTGSPEGEQYF. CDR3 in DNA: TGCAGCGGGACAGGTAGTCCCGAGGGAGAGCAGTACTTC.